A single sample gave rise to the 3 T cell receptor beta chains below, sequenced in a study of CD8+ T cells in alopecia areata. Isolated RNA was reverse transcribed into cDNA used as the sequencing template. Clones were sequenced by immunoSEQ multiplex PCR, and TCRdb holds only the in-frame ones, with some missing. The profile covers tens of thousands of clones, with just over 50% appearing a single time and 5.5% to 6.5% taken by the ten largest. The sequenced sample was NKG2D-high CD8+ T cells sorted from blood. The receptors stem from a human donor with alopecia areata.

The genes are TRBV7-8 and TRBJ1-1; D unresolved. V gave up 0 bases and J gave up 1 base, with 6 bases separating them. The CDR3 has 14 residues. The germline CDR1 and CDR2 sequences are SGHVS and FQNEAQ. CDR3 in DNA: TGTGCCAGCAGCTTAGCTGGTTGGAACACTGAAGCTTTCTTT. Translating it yields CASSLAGWNTEAFF.

Only a few counts were recorded for this clone. V is TRBV28 and J is TRBJ2-5; TRBD1 matches at 7 bases. Germline V gene data show CDR1 as MDHEN and CDR2 as SYDVKM. V shed 8 bases, J shed 1 base, and the junction held 7 bases outside the gene matches. This CDR3 contains 14 residues. In nucleotides, the CDR3 is TGTGCCAGCTTAGACAGGGAGTCCCAAGAGACCCAGTACTTC. Amino acid sequence: CASLDRESQETQYF. Full variable domain (missing parts from reference TRBV28 and TRBJ2-5): DVKVTQSSRYLVKRTGEKVFLECVQDMDHENMFWYRQDPGLGLRLIYFSYDVKMKEKGDIPEGYSVSREKKERFSLILESASTNQTSMYLCASLDRESQETQYFGPGTRLLVL.

The CDR3 region is CASSVSRVDTQETQYF. DNA for the CDR3: TGTGCCAGCAGCGTATCGAGGGTAGACACACAAGAGACCCAGTACTTC. This sequence joins TRBV9 and TRBJ2-5; perhaps TRBD2 as D (5 bases). V gave up 1 base and J gave up 2 bases, with 15 bases separating them. The CDR3 totals 16 residues. Germline values: CDR1 SGDLS, CDR2 YYNGEE.